These T cell receptor beta chains were read from a single sample in a study of T cell repertoires in cytomegalovirus infection. MiXCR, applied by TCRdb to the reads, yields one record per CDR3 protein. Altogether approximately 910,000 distinct CDR3 sequences are present, approximately 31% being singletons, with the ten largest covering roughly an eighth. These receptors' antigens are unknown. The sample was cultured CD8+ T cells from PBMCs, taken from culture after CMV antigen stimulation. Receptor source: a human donor in good health (CMV status not recorded). Some clones in this sample may be carry-over from other donors' samples. The CDR3 runs from the conserved cysteine through the conserved F or W. D genes are given only for firm matches. Size values are once, few and many counts, or a class for expanded clones, and some rows have none.

clone size | D gene | J gene | V gene | CDR3 DNA | CDR3 protein
few | - | TRBJ2-1 | TRBV6-1 | TGTGCCAGCAGGCACAGCTCAGGGAATGCCTTGGATGAGCAGTTCTTC | CASRHSSGNALDEQFF
few | - | TRBJ2-1 | TRBV11-2 | TGTGCCAGCACCCTCCAGGGGAGCCAGAGCTACAATGAGCAGTTCTTC | CASTLQGSQSYNEQFF
- | TRBD1 | TRBJ2-2 | TRBV7-6 | TGTGCCAGCAGCTTCGACAGGGTGGTTACAAGCGGGGAGCTGTTTTTT | CASSFDRVVTSGELFF
few | - | TRBJ2-1 | TRBV2 | TGTGCCAGCAGTGAAGCGCGGGGACGGAACAATGAGCAGTTCTTC | CASSEARGRNNEQFF
- | TRBD1 | TRBJ2-3 | TRBV3-1 | TGTGCCAGCAGTATCCGGGACAGGGGGCGGATCGCAGATACGCAGTATTTT | CASSIRDRGRIADTQYF
- | - | TRBJ2-3 | TRBV27 | TGTGCCAGCAGCTTAGGGGGAACTGGCACAGATACGCAGTATTTT | CASSLGGTGTDTQYF
many | - | TRBJ2-6 | TRBV7-6 | TGTGCCAGCAGCCCCGGTTCGCCTGGGGCCAACGTCCTGACTTTC | CASSPGSPGANVLTF
- | TRBD1 | TRBJ2-5 | TRBV7-8 | TGTGCCAGCAGCTTGCCCGAACTCGGGACAGATCCCGGGGAGACCCAGTACTTC | CASSLPELGTDPGETQYF
- | TRBD1 | TRBJ1-6 | TRBV27 | TGTGCCAGCAGTTCCTTGGCAGGGGGCCCTGAGCTGCTGAATTCACCCCTCCACTTT | CASSSLAGGPELLNSPLHF
- | - | TRBJ1-5 | TRBV6-5 | TGTGCCAGCAGTTACTCCATCATACAGCCCCAGCATTTT | CASSYSIIQPQHF
many | - | TRBJ2-5 | TRBV12-3/TRBV12-4 | TGTGCCAGCAGTTCCAAGGGCAGCCTGGGGGAGACCCAGTACTTC | CASSSKGSLGETQYF
few | - | TRBJ1-1 | TRBV7-6 | TGTGCCAGCAGCTTAGCGCCGCTAATTGGCACTGAAGCTTTCTTT | CASSLAPLIGTEAFF
few | TRBD1 | TRBJ2-1 | TRBV7-9 | TGTGCCAGCAGCTTAAGAACAGCGGGACAGGGATACAATGAGCAGTTCTTC | CASSLRTAGQGYNEQFF
- | TRBD2 | TRBJ2-2 | TRBV12-3/TRBV12-4 | TGTGCCAGCAGTTTCATGTTGCGGGGGACCACCGGGGAGCTGTTTTTT | CASSFMLRGTTGELFF
- | - | TRBJ2-2 | TRBV27 | TGTGCCAGCGCTCCCGAGGGAGAAGACACCGGGGAGCTGTTTTTT | CASAPEGEDTGELFF
- | TRBD1 | TRBJ1-4 | TRBV6-6 | TGTGCCAGCAGTTCCTTCGGGACAGGGAGCGGCGGACCGTATGAAAAACTGTTTTTT | CASSSFGTGSGGPYEKLFF
few | - | TRBJ2-2 | TRBV5-6 | TGTGCCAGCAGCTTGTCAACGGGGGCCATTTACGAGTACACCGGGGAGCTGTTTTTT | CASSLSTGAIYEYTGELFF
many | - | TRBJ1-2 | TRBV15 | TGTGCCACCAGCAGAGATACAGTCGTATCGGATGGCTACACCTTC | CATSRDTVVSDGYTF
- | - | TRBJ1-2 | TRBV6-2/TRBV6-3 | TGTGCCAGCAGTTACCCCTACTATGGCTACACCTTC | CASSYPYYGYTF
few | - | TRBJ2-1 | TRBV11-2 | TGTGCCTGCCGTGGGGCGTATGATGAGCAGTTCTTC | CACRGAYDEQFF
- | - | TRBJ1-2 | TRBV27 | TGTGCCAGCACCCAAAGGGGGGACCCCTATGGCTACACCTTC | CASTQRGDPYGYTF
- | - | TRBJ1-6 | TRBV7-6 | TGTGCCAGCAGCTTAGGGGGTGGGGGAGATAATTCACCCCTCCACTTT | CASSLGGGGDNSPLHF
few | - | TRBJ2-3 | TRBV5-6 | TGTGCCAGCAGCTCCCTCCCAGATACGCAGTATTTT | CASSSLPDTQYF
- | TRBD1 | TRBJ2-1 | TRBV9 | TGTGCCAGCAGCGCCTCCGGACAGGTCCACTCCTACAATGAGCAGTTCTTC | CASSASGQVHSYNEQFF
few | - | TRBJ1-2 | TRBV6-5 | TGTGCCAGCAGTTACCCTGGGCAGGACGTCTATGGCTACACCTTC | CASSYPGQDVYGYTF
- | - | TRBJ2-4 | TRBV7-9 | TGTGCCAGCAGCCCGAATGACGGCTATTTAGCCAAAAACATTCAGTACTTC | CASSPNDGYLAKNIQYF